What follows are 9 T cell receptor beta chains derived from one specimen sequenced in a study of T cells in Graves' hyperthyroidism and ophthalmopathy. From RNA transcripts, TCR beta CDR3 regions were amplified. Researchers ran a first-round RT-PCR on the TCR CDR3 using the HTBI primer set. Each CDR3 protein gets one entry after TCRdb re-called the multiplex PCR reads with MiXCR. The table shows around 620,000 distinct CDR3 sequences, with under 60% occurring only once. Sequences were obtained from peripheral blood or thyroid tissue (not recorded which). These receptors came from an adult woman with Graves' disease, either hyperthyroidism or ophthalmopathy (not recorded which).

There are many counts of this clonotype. In nucleotides, the CDR3 is TGTGCCAGCAGCTTGCCGGACAGGGGGACCGGGGAGCTGTTTTTT. This encodes CASSLPDRGTGELFF. The chain couples TRBV11-2 to TRBJ2-2; 10 positions match TRBD1. Germline values: CDR1 SGHAT, CDR2 FQNNGV. With V trimmed by 3 bases and J by 5 bases, 3 bases remained unmatched. The CDR3 contains 15 residues.

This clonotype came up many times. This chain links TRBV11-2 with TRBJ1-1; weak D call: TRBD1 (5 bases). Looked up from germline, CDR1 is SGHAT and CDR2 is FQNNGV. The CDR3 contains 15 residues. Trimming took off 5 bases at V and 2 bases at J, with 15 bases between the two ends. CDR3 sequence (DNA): TGTGCCAGCAGCCCTATCGGCCAGGGAAACACTGAAGCTTTCTTT. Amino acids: CASSPIGQGNTEAFF.

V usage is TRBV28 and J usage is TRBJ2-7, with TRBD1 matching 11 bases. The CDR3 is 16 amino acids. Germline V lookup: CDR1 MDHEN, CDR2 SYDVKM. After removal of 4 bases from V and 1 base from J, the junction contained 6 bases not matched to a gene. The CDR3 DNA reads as TGTGCCAGCAGTTCCCCGTGGGACAGGGGGTCCTACGAGCAGTACTTC. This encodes CASSSPWDRGSYEQYF.

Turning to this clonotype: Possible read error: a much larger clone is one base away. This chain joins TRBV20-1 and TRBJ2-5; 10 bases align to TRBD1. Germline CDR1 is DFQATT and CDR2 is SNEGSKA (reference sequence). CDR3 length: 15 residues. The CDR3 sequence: CSAKALDRGQEAQYF. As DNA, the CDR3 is TGCAGTGCTAAAGCGCTCGACAGGGGGCAAGAGGCCCAGTACTTC.

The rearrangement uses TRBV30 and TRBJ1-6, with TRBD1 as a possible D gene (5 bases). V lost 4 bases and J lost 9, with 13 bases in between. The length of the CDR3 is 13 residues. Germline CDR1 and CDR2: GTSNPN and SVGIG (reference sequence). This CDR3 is CAWTAGTGSPLHF. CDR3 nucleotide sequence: TGTGCCTGGACAGCCGGGACGGGTTCACCCCTCCACTTT.

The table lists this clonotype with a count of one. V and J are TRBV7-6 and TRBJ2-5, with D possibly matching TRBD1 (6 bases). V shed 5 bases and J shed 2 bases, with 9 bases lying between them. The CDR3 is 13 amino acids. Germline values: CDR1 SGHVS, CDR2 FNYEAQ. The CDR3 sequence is CASSHGTQETQYF. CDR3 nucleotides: TGTGCCAGCAGCCACGGGACACAAGAGACCCAGTACTTC.

CDR3 loop: CAILVGGGQPQHF. In nucleotides, the CDR3 is TGTGCCATCTTGGTAGGAGGGGGACAGCCCCAGCATTTT. This sequence joins TRBV7-9 and TRBJ1-5, with D tentatively TRBD1 (6 bases). The length of the CDR3 is 13 residues. V shed 10 bases and J shed 7 bases, with 17 bases lying between them. Looked up from germline, CDR1 is SEHNR and CDR2 is FQNEAQ (reference sequence).

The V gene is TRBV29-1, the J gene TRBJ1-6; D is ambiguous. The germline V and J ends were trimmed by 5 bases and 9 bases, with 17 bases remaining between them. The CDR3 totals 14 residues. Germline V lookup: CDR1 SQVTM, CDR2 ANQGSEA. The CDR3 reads CSVTLGSSGSPLHF. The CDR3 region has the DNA TGCAGCGTTACCCTAGGCTCCAGTGGTTCACCCCTCCACTTT.

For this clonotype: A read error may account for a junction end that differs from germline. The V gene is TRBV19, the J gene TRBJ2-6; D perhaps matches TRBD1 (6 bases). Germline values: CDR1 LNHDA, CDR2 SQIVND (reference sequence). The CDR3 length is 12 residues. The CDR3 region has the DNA TGTGCCAGTAGTAATGGACAGTACACTGAAGCTTTC. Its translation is CASSNGQYTEAF.